This passage covers 20 T cell receptor beta chains from one sample sequenced in a study of blood T cell repertoires in COVID-19. Clones were sequenced by immunoSEQ multiplex PCR, and TCRdb holds only the in-frame ones, with some missing. The table includes 200,000 to 250,000 clones, about 80% detected once. Sequenced material: peripheral blood. These receptors were obtained from a woman of 80 years or more with COVID-19, enrolled during active disease.

The J gene is TRBJ1-5, the V gene TRBV27; maybe TRBD1 (6 bases). The germline gives CDR1 MNHEY, CDR2 SMNVEV (reference sequence). V gave up 6 bases and J gave up 3 bases, with 18 bases separating them. CDR3 length: 16 amino acids. CDR3 protein: CASSLRTKGDNQPQHF. CDR3 DNA sequence: TGTGCCAGCAGCTTGAGGACGAAGGGGGACAATCAGCCCCAGCATTTT.

V gene TRBV7-3 combines with J gene TRBJ2-5; D remains unclear. Trimming removed 2 bases at V and 6 bases at J, with 10 bases between. This CDR3 is 13 amino acids long. CDR1 is SGHTA and CDR2 is FQGTGA in the germline V gene. The CDR3 loop is CASSLGGWQTQYF. In DNA, the CDR3 is TGTGCCAGCAGCTTAGGCGGTTGGCAGACCCAGTACTTC.

This clone has a handful of counts. V gene TRBV9 combines with J gene TRBJ1-3; 7 bases are shared with TRBD1. The CDR3 extends over 16 amino acids. J lost 0 bases, V lost 2 bases, and 5 bases had no gene match. Germline CDR1 is SGDLS and CDR2 is YYNGEE. The CDR3 is CASSVYQGVSGNTIYF. CDR3 DNA sequence: TGTGCCAGCAGCGTCTATCAGGGGGTCTCTGGAAACACCATATATTTT.

The table lists this clone with a few counts. The V gene is TRBV10-3, the J gene TRBJ2-7; 7 nucleotides align to TRBD1. Germline CDR1 is ENHRY and CDR2 is SYGVKD. The V gene end was trimmed by 3 bases and the J gene end by 1 base; junction bases not matched to a gene: 0. The CDR3 has 13 residues. For the CDR3, the DNA is TGTGCCATCAGTGAACAGGGGTCCTACGAGCAGTACTTC. Translating gives CAISEQGSYEQYF.

The chain uses TRBV28 and TRBJ1-5; 10 bases align to TRBD1. Germline assignment: CDR1 MDHEN and CDR2 SYDVKM. This CDR3 has 18 residues. With V trimmed by 4 bases and J by 4 bases, 13 bases remained unmatched. CDR3 sequence reads: CASSSPPGTGDVNQPQHF. CDR3 DNA: TGTGCCAGCAGTTCCCCGCCGGGGACAGGGGATGTAAATCAGCCCCAGCATTTT.

The CDR3 DNA reads as TGTGCCAGCATACCTACAGGGGGGCTGAGGACCGGGGAGCTGTTTTTT. Translated: CASIPTGGLRTGELFF. The genes are TRBV7-9 and TRBJ2-2; TRBD1 matches at 8 bases. This CDR3 comprises 16 residues. Looked up from germline, CDR1 is SEHNR and CDR2 is FQNEAQ (reference sequence). V lost 7 bases to trimming and J lost 5 bases; unmatched junction nucleotides: 12.

The CDR3 nucleotides read TGCGCCAGCAGCTTGGCTCCGTCAGGGGTGGAGACCCAGTACTTC. It yields the protein CASSLAPSGVETQYF. The chain couples TRBV5-1 to TRBJ2-5; D may be TRBD1 (6 bases). This CDR3 is 15 amino acids long. V lost 0 bases, J lost 5 bases, and 14 bases lay in between. From germline, CDR1 is SGHRS and CDR2 YFSETQ.

The chain joins TRBV12-3 or TRBV12-4 to TRBJ2-2, with D maybe TRBD2 (5 bases). V dropped 8 bases and J dropped 7 bases, with 11 bases sitting between them. CDR3 size: 12 residues. CDR3 DNA: TGTGCCAGCTCAAACAGCGGCGGGGAGCTGTTTTTT. This translates into CASSNSGGELFF.

The sample holds many counts of this clone. DNA of the CDR3: TGTGCCAGCAGCCAAGATATGACTAGCGCTACCTACGAGCAGTACTTC. Translation: CASSQDMTSATYEQYF. This sequence joins TRBV4-2 and TRBJ2-7; 8 bases are a match to TRBD2. CDR3 size: 16 residues. Germline V lookup: CDR1 LGHNA, CDR2 YNFKEQ. V shed 0 bases, J shed 2 bases, and the junction held 6 bases outside the gene matches.

A single count supports this clone. The CDR3 spells CASSPGLAESVYNEQFF. The CDR3 DNA is TGTGCCAGCAGCCCGGGACTAGCGGAGAGCGTCTACAATGAGCAGTTCTTC. This chain joins TRBV5-5 and TRBJ2-1; 11 bases line up with TRBD2. The CDR3 sequence is 17 residues long. Germline trimming cut 4 bases from V and 3 bases from J; bases unmatched to any gene: 9. CDR1 SGHKS and CDR2 YYEKEE come from the germline V gene (reference sequence).

The gene calls are TRBV5-1 and TRBJ2-3; 7 positions agree with TRBD1. V lost 3 bases, J lost 2 bases, and 6 bases stayed unmatched. The germline V gene has CDR1 SGHRS and CDR2 YFSETQ. The CDR3 runs to 15 residues. The CDR3 protein is CASSSGTAITDTQYF. CDR3 bases: TGCGCCAGCAGCTCAGGGACAGCAATCACAGATACGCAGTATTTT.

This chain uses TRBV21-1 with TRBJ1-5; TRBD1 is the table's D call, not checked against the DNA. TRBV21-1 is assigned pseudogene status. The CDR3 is 13 amino acids. The CDR3 bases are TGTGCCAGTGCGGACAGAGGAGATCAGCCCCAGCATTTT. It yields the protein CASADRGDQPQHF.

This rearrangement joins TRBV6-1 to TRBJ1-2, with 9 bases fitting TRBD1. Per germline, CDR1 MNHNS and CDR2 SASEGT. V was pared by 0 bases and J by 7 bases, with 3 bases of the junction left unmatched. The CDR3 is 14 residues long. The DNA for the CDR3 is TGTGCCAGCAGTGAAGCCGGACAGGGGTTTGGCTACACCTTC. It is translated as CASSEAGQGFGYTF.

V is TRBV21-1 and J is TRBJ1-5. TRBV21-1 is described as a pseudogene. The CDR3 consists of 18 residues. The CDR3 DNA sequence: TGTGCCAGCAGCAACACATTGGATTCGCGGGTAAGCAATCAGCCCCAGCATTTT. Translated: CASSNTLDSRVSNQPQHF.

V and J are TRBV5-6 and TRBJ2-1; 7 bases are shared with TRBD1. The CDR3 is 12 residues long. Germline V gene lookup returns CDR1 SGHDT and CDR2 YYEEEE. V gave up 4 bases and J gave up 7 bases; unmatched junction bases: 2. Here the CDR3 reads CASSTGQNEQFF. The CDR3, as DNA: TGTGCCAGCAGCACGGGACAGAATGAGCAGTTCTTC.

This chain joins TRBV9 and TRBJ1-2, with 8 bases aligning to TRBD1. CDR3 length equals 15 residues. Germline V CDR1 and CDR2: SGDLS, YYNGEE. J gave up 5 bases and V 6 bases, and 12 bases lay outside the gene matches. CDR3 in DNA: TGTGCCAGCACTAGACAGGGGACCATACCTTATGGCTACACCTTC. Translating it yields CASTRQGTIPYGYTF.

A few counts support this clone. The chain joins TRBV5-6 to TRBJ1-2; TRBD1 is a possible D gene (6 bases). V was cut by 1 base and J by 6 bases, with 10 bases left in between. The CDR3 is 13 amino acids. CDR1 SGHDT and CDR2 YYEEEE come from the germline V gene. In DNA, the CDR3 is TGTGCCAGCAGCTTGATGGGGGGGCATGGCTACACCTTC. Its translation is CASSLMGGHGYTF.

The rearrangement uses TRBV5-1 and TRBJ1-1; D is uncertain. With 4 bases removed from V and 3 bases from J, the gap between germline ends came to 13 bases. This CDR3 is built from 14 residues. Germline CDR1 and CDR2: SGHRS and YFSETQ. The CDR3 nucleotides are TGCGCCAGCAGCCCCGGGGATGTGTACACTGAAGCTTTCTTT. Encoded protein: CASSPGDVYTEAFF. The full variable domain, rest sourced from reference TRBV5-1 and TRBJ1-1, is KAGVTQTPRYLIKTRGQQVTLSCSPISGHRSVSWYQQTPGQGLQFLFEYFSETQRNKGNFPGRFSGRQFSNSRSEMNVSTLELGDSALYLCASSPGDVYTEAFFGQGTRLTVV.

The V and J genes are TRBV5-1 and TRBJ2-5, with TRBD1 as a possible D gene (7 bases). Germline V CDR1 and CDR2: SGHRS, YFSETQ. The CDR3 is 13 amino acids. V lost 4 bases to trimming and J lost 2 bases, with 9 bases between them. CDR3 in amino acids: CASSAGQQETQYF. The CDR3 DNA reads TGCGCCAGCAGCGCGGGACAGCAAGAGACCCAGTACTTC.

The rearrangement uses TRBV5-5 and TRBJ2-1, with 7 bases aligning to TRBD2. The CDR3 runs to 15 residues. Per germline, CDR1 SGHKS and CDR2 YYEKEE (reference sequence). The trim removed 4 bases at V and 5 bases at J, leaving 9 bases unmatched. CDR3 sequence reads: CASSAGEGQNNEQFF. The DNA of the CDR3 is TGTGCCAGCAGCGCGGGGGAGGGGCAAAACAATGAGCAGTTCTTC.